The next 30 T cell receptor beta chains were all read from a single sample in a study of metastatic and nonmetastatic thyroid tumors. From the PCR reads, TCRdb re-called clones with MiXCR. The table has about 24,000 clones, 22% seen once. Nobody among the patients had been given any treatment before thyroid surgery. Sequencing used blood. These receptors were obtained from a female donor with papillary thyroid cancer or a benign thyroid nodule (not recorded which). Some clones in this sample may be carry-over from other donors' samples.

This clone was seen repeatedly, ten times or more. The chain has TRBV3-1 and TRBJ1-5; D is uncertain. Germline lookup yields CDR1 LGHDT and CDR2 YNNKEL (reference sequence). V was pared by 3 bases and J by 1 base, with 7 bases between. The CDR3 contains 14 residues. Here the CDR3 reads CASSQRQSNQPQHF. DNA for the CDR3: TGTGCCAGCAGCCAGAGACAAAGCAATCAGCCCCAGCATTTT.

By share, this clone ranks as medium-sized. The rearrangement joins TRBV6-1 to TRBJ1-1, with 8 positions matching TRBD1. The CDR3 is 14 amino acids. The J segment lost 3 bases and the V segment lost 5 bases, leaving 5 bases of the junction unmatched. In germline, CDR1 is MNHNS, CDR2 SASEGT. The CDR3 here is CASSQGARDTEAFF. DNA for the CDR3: TGTGCCAGCAGTCAGGGGGCGCGTGACACTGAAGCTTTCTTT.

V gene TRBV11-3 combines with J gene TRBJ2-2, with D tentatively TRBD2 (5 bases). This CDR3 contains 14 residues. V was cut by 3 bases and J by 1 base, with 6 bases left in between. Per the germline V gene, CDR1 is SGHNT and CDR2 is YENEEA. The CDR3 sequence: CASSFRENTGELFF. The CDR3 coding sequence is TGTGCCAGCAGCTTTCGGGAGAACACCGGGGAGCTGTTTTTT.

This clone was counted many times. V usage is TRBV6-1 and J usage is TRBJ2-5; the D gene is possibly TRBD2 (5 bases). The ends were cut back, 7 bases at V and 5 bases at J, with 26 bases in the middle. CDR3 length: 17 amino acids. The germline V gene encodes CDR1 MNHNS and CDR2 SASEGT. The CDR3 DNA reads TGTGCCAGCACCAAGCGTCGGGAACTCCTGGGCGTTGAGACCCAGTACTTC. Translating gives CASTKRRELLGVETQYF.

By share, this clone counts as medium-sized (0.01 to 0.1%). The gene calls are TRBV2 and TRBJ2-7; D possibly corresponds to TRBD2 (6 bases). Trimming left V 4 bases short and J 0 bases short, with 13 bases between. CDR1 SNHLY and CDR2 FYNNEI come from the germline V gene. The CDR3 length is 15 residues. In DNA, the CDR3 is TGTGCCAGCAGTGGAATAGCGGCCATCTCCTACGAGCAGTACTTC. It yields the protein CASSGIAAISYEQYF.

This clone was counted ten times or more. The J gene is TRBJ2-3, the V gene TRBV10-1; 7 positions match TRBD2. Looked up from germline, CDR1 is WNHNN and CDR2 is SYGVQD (reference sequence). With 4 bases clipped from V and 4 bases from J, the junction kept 5 bases outside the gene matches. There are 14 residues in the CDR3. CDR3 DNA sequence: TGCGCCAGCAGTGTCGGACTAGGTTCAGATACGCAGTATTTT. Residues: CASSVGLGSDTQYF.

This clone was seen many times. The chain joins TRBV20-1 to TRBJ1-4; possible D gene TRBD1, 5 bases. CDR1 and CDR2 (germline): DFQATT, SNEGSKA (reference sequence). The CDR3 has 13 amino acids. The V and J ends lost 5 bases and 6 bases respectively, with 13 bases between them. The CDR3 DNA reads TGCAGTGCTGTGAGAACGGGGGATGAAAAACTGTTTTTT. The encoded protein is CSAVRTGDEKLFF.

V gene TRBV4-2 combines with J gene TRBJ2-2, with TRBD2 as a possible D gene (6 bases). V dropped 7 bases and J dropped 7 bases, with 19 bases sitting between them. Germline V gene lookup returns CDR1 LGHNA and CDR2 YNFKEQ. CDR3 length: 15 amino acids. The CDR3 nucleotides read TGTGCCAGCAAGGAGGGCGGTGGGGCTAACGGGGAGCTGTTTTTT. Translated: CASKEGGGANGELFF.

This clone was seen at least ten times. The chain combines TRBV18 with TRBJ1-6, with D unclear. Germline loops: CDR1 KGHSH, CDR2 LQKENI. The CDR3 spans 15 residues. V gave up 5 bases and J gave up 9 bases, with 17 bases separating them. The CDR3 DNA reads TGTGCCAGCTCAACGTCAGGAGGGCGGATTTCACCCCTCCACTTT. This encodes CASSTSGGRISPLHF.

This clone was picked up many times. J is TRBJ2-7 and V is TRBV7-2; 9 nucleotides agree with TRBD2. The CDR3 is 15 amino acids. Germline trimming cut 5 bases from V and 0 bases from J; bases unmatched to any gene: 5. Per the germline V gene, CDR1 is SGHTA and CDR2 is FQGNSA. This CDR3 is CASSPPTSGSYEQYF. The CDR3 coding sequence is TGTGCCAGCAGCCCACCGACTAGCGGCTCCTACGAGCAGTACTTC.

The V call is TRBV19, the J call TRBJ1-5, with 7 bases matching TRBD1. The germline V gene has CDR1 LNHDA and CDR2 SQIVND (reference sequence). The CDR3 contains 15 residues. J gave up 10 bases and V 2 bases, and 11 bases lay outside the gene matches. The CDR3: CASSIKEGAIDPQHF. As DNA, the CDR3 is TGTGCCAGTAGTATAAAGGAGGGGGCCATTGATCCCCAGCATTTT. Drawing the rest from reference TRBV19 and TRBJ1-5, the complete variable domain is DGGITQSPKYLFRKEGQNVTLSCEQNLNHDAMYWYRQDPGQGLRLIYYSQIVNDFQKGDIAEGYSVSREKKESFPLTVTSAQKNPTAFYLCASSIKEGAIDPQHFGDGTRLSIL.

Judged by abundance, this clone is medium-sized (0.01 to 0.1%). Other DNA sequences from this sample encode an identical CDR3 as well. V is TRBV6-1 and J is TRBJ2-2, with D uncertain. Germline V gene data show CDR1 as MNHNS and CDR2 as SASEGT. V lost 2 bases and J 7 bases, leaving 11 bases between the germline ends. The CDR3 extends over 14 amino acids. CDR3 region: CASSEKLLGGELFF. The CDR3, as DNA: TGTGCCAGCAGTGAAAAACTCCTCGGCGGGGAGCTGTTTTTT.

This clone is labeled as medium-sized (0.01 to 0.1%). This sequence joins TRBV27 and TRBJ2-7; TRBD2 might be the D (6 bases). The V end lost 4 bases, the J end lost 3 bases, and 10 bases lay between the germline ends. This CDR3 comprises 13 residues. Germline CDR1 MNHEY, CDR2 SMNVEV (reference sequence). CDR3 nucleotide sequence: TGTGCCAGCAGTTCCGGACTACGCTACGAGCAGTACTTC. It codes for CASSSGLRYEQYF.

This clone occurred many times. The same CDR3 also results from other DNA sequences found in this sample. J is TRBJ2-2 and V is TRBV5-5, with 8 bases aligning to TRBD2. The J segment lost 6 bases and the V segment lost 6 bases, leaving 7 bases of the junction unmatched. Germline V CDR1 and CDR2: SGHKS, YYEKEE (reference sequence). This CDR3 spans 14 amino acids. The CDR3 region has the DNA TGTGCCAGCAAGCCAGCGGGAGTTGCCGGGGAGCTGTTTTTT. It yields the protein CASKPAGVAGELFF. The full variable domain, completed using reference TRBV5-5 and TRBJ2-2, is DAGVTQSPTHLIKTRGQQVTLRCSPISGHKSVSWYQQVLGQGPQFIFQYYEKEERGRGNFPDRFSARQFPNYSSELNVNALLLGDSALYLCASKPAGVAGELFFGEGSRLTVL.

There are a few counts of this clone. The chain recombines TRBV6-5 with TRBJ2-4; D tentatively reads TRBD1 or TRBD2 (5 bases each). Germline CDR1 is MNHEY and CDR2 is SVGAGI. This CDR3 contains 13 residues. The ends were cut back, 10 bases at V and 16 bases at J, with 26 bases in the middle. CDR3 loop: CATHPALTGTYYF. The CDR3 coding sequence is TGTGCCACCCATCCGGCCCTCACTGGGACCTATTACTTC.

This clone was found many times. The V and J genes are TRBV7-9 and TRBJ2-7, with 9 bases fitting TRBD2. CDR1 SEHNR and CDR2 FQNEAQ come from the germline V gene (reference sequence). The CDR3 sequence is 16 residues long. V was pared by 6 bases and J by 2 bases, with 11 bases of the junction left unmatched. In nucleotides, the CDR3 is TGTGCCAGCAGACCGGGACTAGCAGTACCCCCCTACGAGCAGTACTTC. Translating it yields CASRPGLAVPPYEQYF.

In this sample, this clone is medium-sized. The gene calls are TRBV24-1 and TRBJ2-7; the D gene is possibly TRBD2 (5 bases). CDR3 length: 15 amino acids. Germline V gene data show CDR1 as KGHDR and CDR2 as SFDVKD. Between the trimmed V and J ends, which lost 3 bases and 4 bases, there was a span of 15 bases. CDR3 nucleotides: TGTGCCACCAGTGATGCCCGTGGCGGGTATTACGAGCAGTACTTC. Amino acids: CATSDARGGYYEQYF.

Notes on this clone: Sequence at one end of the junction differs from germline and may be a read error. The gene calls are TRBV29-1 and TRBJ2-7; the D gene is possibly TRBD2 (6 bases). CDR3 length: 13 residues. In germline, CDR1 is SQVTM, CDR2 ANQGSEA. CDR3 sequence reads: CSVGTPERVDQYF. CDR3 DNA sequence: TGCAGCGTTGGGACCCCTGAGCGGGTCGATCAGTACTTT.

The chain employs TRBV20-1 and TRBJ2-3; 9 nucleotides align to TRBD1. Per germline, CDR1 DFQATT and CDR2 SNEGSKA (reference sequence). The V segment lost 3 bases and the J segment 3 bases; nucleotides outside the gene matches: 1. This CDR3 region has 13 residues. CDR3 coding DNA: TGCAGTGCTAGGACAGGGGGAACAGATACGCAGTATTTT. Amino acid sequence: CSARTGGTDTQYF.

This clone was recorded many times. The rearrangement uses TRBV6-2 or TRBV6-3 and TRBJ2-7; D is perhaps TRBD2 (5 bases). The V gene's germline CDR1 is MNHEY and CDR2 SVGEGT. Trimming took off 2 bases at V and 11 bases at J, with 13 bases between the two ends. This CDR3 is built from 12 residues. Written as DNA, the CDR3 is TGTGCCAGCAGTTACAACGAGGAGGAGGAGTACTTC. As protein: CASSYNEEEEYF.

This clone was detected many times. The chain recombines TRBV4-1 with TRBJ2-7; D unclear. In germline, CDR1 is MGHRA, CDR2 YSYEKL. This CDR3 spans 15 amino acids. The V end was cut by 0 bases, the J end by 3 bases, with 12 bases between. For the CDR3, the DNA is TGCGCCAGCAGCCAAGAGTTTCGACCAAACTACGAGCAGTACTTC. It codes for CASSQEFRPNYEQYF.

This clone was recorded many times. The chain carries TRBV20-1 and TRBJ1-4; 8 bases match TRBD1. Germline V gives CDR1 DFQATT, CDR2 SNEGSKA (reference sequence). This CDR3 has 14 residues. Losses at the gene ends were 1 base for V and 8 bases for J; bases not matched to a gene: 6. The CDR3 protein is CSARGTGLGEKLFF. CDR3 DNA: TGCAGTGCTAGAGGGACAGGGCTAGGGGAAAAACTGTTTTTT.

In its sample, this clone was seen many times. V usage is TRBV4-1 and J usage is TRBJ1-4; D is possibly TRBD1 (6 bases). V shed 1 base and J shed 4 bases, with 10 bases lying between them. Germline V lookup: CDR1 MGHRA, CDR2 YSYEKL. This CDR3 comprises 15 residues. The DNA of the CDR3 is TGCGCCAGCAGCCAAGTACAGGGCGGTAATGAAAAACTGTTTTTT. It encodes CASSQVQGGNEKLFF.

Turning to this clone: One end of the junction does not line up with germline, which may come from a read error. This chain joins TRBV2 and TRBJ2-5; TRBD2 might be the D (5 bases). The germline V gene encodes CDR1 SNHLY and CDR2 FYNNEI. The CDR3 is 13 residues long. The CDR3 here is CASSRVMGETQSF. The CDR3 nucleotides are TGTGCCAGCAGTAGGGTGATGGGAGAGACCCAGTCCTTC.

By sample share, this clone is medium-sized. The chain combines TRBV12-3 or TRBV12-4 with TRBJ2-7, with 9 bases matching TRBD2. The CDR3 has 12 residues. V lost 7 bases, J lost 3 bases, and 1 base stayed unmatched. The CDR3, as DNA: TGTGCCAGCAAGCGGGGGGACTACGAGCAGTACTTC. Its protein product is CASKRGDYEQYF.

Worth noting for this clone: At one end the junction does not follow the germline gene, possibly because of a read error. The chain has TRBV19 and TRBJ1-2, with a weak D call TRBD1 (6 bases). The CDR3 has 14 residues. Germline CDR1 and CDR2: LNHDA and SQIVND (reference sequence). The CDR3 is CASKKGVDNYGYTF. In nucleotides, the CDR3 is TGTGCAAGTAAAAAGGGGGTAGATAACTATGGCTACACCTTC.

In the case of this clone: This same CDR3 is encoded by further DNA sequences in the sample. The rearrangement joins TRBV18 to TRBJ2-2; D is unresolved. CDR3 length equals 14 residues. Germline CDR1 reads KGHSH; CDR2 reads LQKENI. Trimming took off 1 base at V and 8 bases at J, with 11 bases between the two ends. The CDR3 sequence is CASSPLSRPGELFF. DNA of the CDR3: TGTGCCAGCTCACCACTCAGTCGGCCAGGGGAGCTGTTTTTT.

At least ten counts were recorded for this clone. Other DNA sequences of this sample code for an identical CDR3. This chain connects TRBV4-3 to TRBJ1-1; D remains unclear. The CDR3 length is 14 residues. Trimming removed 3 bases from V and 11 bases from J, with 19 bases in between. Looked up from germline, CDR1 is LGHNA and CDR2 is YSLEER. The CDR3 is CASSHRGRSAKAFF. The CDR3 region has the DNA TGCGCCAGCAGCCACCGAGGTCGGTCCGCGAAGGCTTTCTTT.

The chain uses TRBV5-6 and TRBJ2-3; 8 positions match TRBD1. Looked up from germline, CDR1 is SGHDT and CDR2 is YYEEEE. V dropped 4 bases and J dropped 4; count of bases not matched to a gene: 14. There are 17 residues in the CDR3. CDR3 in DNA: TGTGCCAGCAGCCCGAGCGGTGGACAGGGACCGCCAGATACGCAGTATTTT. Translation: CASSPSGGQGPPDTQYF. Drawing the rest from reference TRBV5-6 and TRBJ2-3, the complete variable domain is DAGVTQSPTHLIKTRGQQVTLRCSPKSGHDTVSWYQQALGQGPQFIFQYYEEEERQRGNFPDRFSGHQFPNYSSELNVNALLLGDSALYLCASSPSGGQGPPDTQYFGPGTRLTVL.

For this clone: At one end the junction does not follow the germline gene, possibly because of a read error. This sequence joins TRBV7-3 and TRBJ1-2, with D perhaps matching TRBD1 (6 bases). The CDR3 consists of 15 residues. Germline V lookup: CDR1 SGHTA, CDR2 FQGTGA. Here the CDR3 DNA reads TGTGCCATCAGCTTAACGCAGTGGACAGCCCTGAGCTACTCCTTC. Translating gives CAISLTQWTALSYSF.